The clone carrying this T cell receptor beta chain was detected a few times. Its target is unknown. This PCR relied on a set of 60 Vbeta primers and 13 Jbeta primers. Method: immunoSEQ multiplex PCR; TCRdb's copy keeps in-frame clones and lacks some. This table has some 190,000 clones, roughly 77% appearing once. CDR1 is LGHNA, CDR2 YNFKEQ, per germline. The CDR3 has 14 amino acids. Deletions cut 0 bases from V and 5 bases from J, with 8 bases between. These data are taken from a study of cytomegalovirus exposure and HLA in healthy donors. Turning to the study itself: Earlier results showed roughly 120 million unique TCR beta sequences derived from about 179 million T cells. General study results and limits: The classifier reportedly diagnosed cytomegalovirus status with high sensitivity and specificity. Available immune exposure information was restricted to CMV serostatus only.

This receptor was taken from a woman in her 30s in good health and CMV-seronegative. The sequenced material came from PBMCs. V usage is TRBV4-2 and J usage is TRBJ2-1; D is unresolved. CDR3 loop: CASSQDLENNEQFF. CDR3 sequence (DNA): TGTGCCAGCAGCCAAGATCTAGAAAACAATGAGCAGTTCTTC.